These T cell receptor beta chains were read from a single sample in a study of T cell responses to AZD1222 COVID-19 vaccine. This table comes from immunoSEQ multiplex PCR, and its TCRdb copy is limited to in-frame clones, with some not included. The repertoire consists of 150,000 to 170,000 clones, with around 90% occurring once and the leading ten covering 15% to 20%. This material consisted of peripheral blood, taken on day 0 of AZD1222 vaccination. These receptors originate from an adult in good health. Both conserved end residues are part of each CDR3. A D gene is named only where the DNA matches it firmly. Only part of the rows carry a size: once, few, many, or a class if the clone is expanded.

TRBV21-1	NA	TRBJ2-1	once	TGTGCCCGCCTTCGGGACCGGGACAGGGGGCTAGGTGAGCAGTTCTTC	CARLRDRDRGLGEQFF
TRBV6-5	NA	TRBJ2-3	NA	TGTGCCAGCAGTTACTTAGGGGGCACAGATACGCAGTATTTT	CASSYLGGTDTQYF
TRBV18	NA	TRBJ1-4	NA	TGTGCCAGCTCACCTGGCCAGGAGCGACTGTTTTTT	CASSPGQERLFF
TRBV14	NA	TRBJ1-2	NA	TGTGCCAGCAGCTCGGGAAACTATGGCTACACCTTC	CASSSGNYGYTF
TRBV19	TRBD1	TRBJ1-1	NA	TGTGCCAGTAGTTCGACAGGGGTGCTTACTGAAGCTTTCTTT	CASSSTGVLTEAFF
TRBV3-1/TRBV3-2	TRBD1	TRBJ2-7	NA	TGTGCCAGCAGCCAACCCGGGACAGGAGCCTACGAGCAGTACTTC	CASSQPGTGAYEQYF
TRBV19	TRBD1	TRBJ1-5	NA	TGTGCCAGTAGTACCGGGACAGGGCGTAGCAATCAGCCCCAGCATTTT	CASSTGTGRSNQPQHF
TRBV18	NA	TRBJ2-3	NA	TGTGCCAGCTCACCACGGGGCCAAGATACGCAGTATTTT	CASSPRGQDTQYF
TRBV5-1	NA	TRBJ2-7	NA	TGCGCCAGCAGCAGGCCCGATAACGAGCAGTACTTC	CASSRPDNEQYF
TRBV7-8	TRBD1	TRBJ1-1	NA	TGTGCCAGCAGCGTATCGACAGGGGGAGACACTGAAGCTTTCTTT	CASSVSTGGDTEAFF
TRBV27	NA	TRBJ2-7	once	TGTGCCAGCAGTTTGGATGCGTCCGAGCAGTACTTC	CASSLDASEQYF
TRBV11-3	NA	TRBJ2-2	NA	TGTGCCAGCAGCTCGGACGCCGGGGAGCTGTTTTTT	CASSSDAGELFF
TRBV27	NA	TRBJ1-5	NA	TGTGCCAGCAGCTTGAAGGAGGGCAATCAGCCCCAGCATTTT	CASSLKEGNQPQHF
TRBV7-3	TRBD2	TRBJ2-7	NA	TGTGCCAGCAGCTTAAGTCCTAGCGGAGCCTACGAGCAGTACTTC	CASSLSPSGAYEQYF
TRBV21-1	NA	TRBJ1-2	NA	TGTGCCAGCAGCAAAGAGGGAACGACTAACTATGGCTACACCTTC	CASSKEGTTNYGYTF
TRBV6-5	NA	TRBJ1-5	NA	TGTGCCAGGATTGGCAGGGTTAGCAATCAGCCCCAGCATTTT	CARIGRVSNQPQHF
TRBV29-1	NA	TRBJ1-1	NA	TGCAGCGTTGTAAACGGGGGGTCCACTGAAGCTTTCTTT	CSVVNGGSTEAFF
TRBV11-3	NA	TRBJ1-2	NA	TGTGCCAGCAGCTTAAGAGGGGGGTATGGCTACACCTTC	CASSLRGGYGYTF
TRBV12-3/TRBV12-4	NA	TRBJ1-1	NA	TGTGCCACCAAGCTGCGGGGGAACACTGAAGCTTTCTTT	CATKLRGNTEAFF
TRBV28	TRBD1	TRBJ1-6	NA	TGTGCCAGCAGTTCCTCCGGGACAGGGCAAAATTCACCCCTCCACTTT	CASSSSGTGQNSPLHF
TRBV5-6	TRBD2	TRBJ2-1	NA	TGTGCCAGCAGGACCCCGGGACTAGAATTCAACAATGAGCAGTTCTTC	CASRTPGLEFNNEQFF
TRBV10-3	NA	TRBJ1-2	NA	TGTGCCATCAGTGGAGGGGGAGGCGATGGCTACACCTTC	CAISGGGGDGYTF
TRBV3-1/TRBV3-2	TRBD1	TRBJ1-4	NA	TGTGCCAGCAGCCAAAGACGTACAGGGGCGGCTAATGAAAAACTGTTTTTT	CASSQRRTGAANEKLFF
TRBV10-3	NA	TRBJ1-2	NA	TGTGCCATCAGTGAGTCCCATTCTAACTATGGCTACACCTTC	CAISESHSNYGYTF
TRBV9	TRBD1	TRBJ2-1	NA	TGTGCCAGCAGCCTCAGAGGGACAGGGGATGAGCAGTTCTTC	CASSLRGTGDEQFF
TRBV27	NA	TRBJ1-1	NA	TGTGCCAGCAGTTTGGCGGGGGGGTGGTACACTGAAGCTTTCTTT	CASSLAGGWYTEAFF
TRBV6-2/TRBV6-3	NA	TRBJ1-2	NA	TGTGCCAGCAGTTACCGAGGACCCTATGGCTACACCTTC	CASSYRGPYGYTF
TRBV7-3	NA	TRBJ2-7	NA	TGTGCCAGCAGCTTAGTCGGAGGGGGCCACGAGCAGTACTTC	CASSLVGGGHEQYF
TRBV9	NA	TRBJ1-3	NA	TGTGCCAGCAGCGTAGGGGCCGCCTCTGGAAACACCATATATTTT	CASSVGAASGNTIYF
TRBV7-9	TRBD2	TRBJ2-3	once	TGTGCCAGCAGCTCCCTTACTAGCGGGGGCACAGATACGCAGTATTTT	CASSSLTSGGTDTQYF
TRBV12-3/TRBV12-4	NA	TRBJ1-1	NA	TGTGCCAGCAGTTTTGGGGGGTTAGAAGCTTTCTTT	CASSFGGLEAFF
TRBV10-3	NA	TRBJ1-1	NA	TGTGCCATCAGTGGACCCTCCCCAGGAGCTTTCTTT	CAISGPSPGAFF
TRBV6-2/TRBV6-3	NA	TRBJ1-5	NA	TGTGCCAGCAGTTACCTCTCGAGCAATCAGCCCCAGCATTTT	CASSYLSSNQPQHF
TRBV2	NA	TRBJ1-4	NA	TGTGCCAGCAGGAAACGGACAGTTGGCGAAAAACTGTTTTTT	CASRKRTVGEKLFF
TRBV23-1	NA	TRBJ1-3	NA	TGCGCCAGCAGTCAATCGGGGGTTGCTTTTGGACGTCACTCTGGAAACACCATATATTTT	CASSQSGVAFGRHSGNTIYF
TRBV15	NA	TRBJ1-1	once	TGTGCCACCAGCAGAGACGGGACCCCCACTGAAGCTTTCTTT	CATSRDGTPTEAFF
TRBV4-3	NA	TRBJ2-1	once	TGCGCCAGCAGCCAGGGCGCAAACGGAAGGTCCTACAATGAGCAGTTCTTC	CASSQGANGRSYNEQFF
TRBV19	TRBD1	TRBJ1-5	NA	TGTGCCAGTAGTCTTCGGACAGGGAATCAGCCCCAGCATTTT	CASSLRTGNQPQHF
TRBV6-2/TRBV6-3	NA	TRBJ1-5	NA	TGTGCCAGCAGCTCGACGGGGACAAAGCTTCAGCCCCAGCATTTT	CASSSTGTKLQPQHF
TRBV6-5	NA	TRBJ1-5	NA	TGTGCCAGCAGTTACTCGAGCAATCAGCCCCAGCATTTT	CASSYSSNQPQHF
TRBV6-5	NA	TRBJ2-3	NA	TGTGCCACCAGGACTGGCTCAGCTAGCACAGATACGCAGTATTTT	CATRTGSASTDTQYF
TRBV19	NA	TRBJ1-2	NA	TGTGCCAGTAGTGCGGGAATCTATGGCTACACCTTC	CASSAGIYGYTF
TRBV27	TRBD1	TRBJ1-2	NA	TGTGCCAGCGGCTCCGGGACAGGCCACAACTATGGCTACACCTTC	CASGSGTGHNYGYTF
TRBV6-2/TRBV6-3	TRBD1	TRBJ1-1	NA	TGTGCCAGCAGTTACCGCCGCGGGACAGGGGATAGATTGACTGAAGCTTTCTTT	CASSYRRGTGDRLTEAFF
TRBV6-5	NA	TRBJ2-1	NA	TGTGCCAGCAGCCCGGGAGACAATGAGCAGTTCTTC	CASSPGDNEQFF
TRBV7-7	TRBD1	TRBJ1-1	NA	TGTGCTAGCAGCCGACAGGGACCTCTTAACACTGAAGCTTTCTTT	CASSRQGPLNTEAFF
TRBV29-1	TRBD1	TRBJ1-2	once	TGCAGCGTTGAAGAGGGGAACAGGGGCAACGATGGCTACACCTTC	CSVEEGNRGNDGYTF
TRBV7-9	TRBD1	TRBJ1-5	NA	TGTGCCAGCAGCACAACAGGGGTCGCCATGCAGCCCCAGCATTTT	CASSTTGVAMQPQHF
TRBV5-6	NA	TRBJ1-1	NA	TGTGCCAGCAGCACTTACCGGGACACTGAAGCTTTCTTT	CASSTYRDTEAFF
TRBV5-1	NA	TRBJ2-4	NA	TGCGCCAGCAGCGTTTCACTAGCCAAAAACATTCAGTACTTC	CASSVSLAKNIQYF
TRBV27	TRBD1	TRBJ2-6	NA	TGTGCCAGCAGTTACTACACAGGGGCAGCTGGGGCCAACGTCCTGACTTTC	CASSYYTGAAGANVLTF
TRBV5-1	TRBD2	TRBJ2-3	NA	TGCGCCAGCAGCTTACGGGGGGTTTACACAGATACGCAGTATTTT	CASSLRGVYTDTQYF
TRBV9	NA	TRBJ1-2	NA	TGTGCCAGCAGCGTAGGGCCTTATGGCTACACCTTC	CASSVGPYGYTF
TRBV5-8	TRBD1	TRBJ1-5	NA	TGTGCCAGCAGCATACGGACAGGGGGCTATCAGCCCCAGCATTTT	CASSIRTGGYQPQHF